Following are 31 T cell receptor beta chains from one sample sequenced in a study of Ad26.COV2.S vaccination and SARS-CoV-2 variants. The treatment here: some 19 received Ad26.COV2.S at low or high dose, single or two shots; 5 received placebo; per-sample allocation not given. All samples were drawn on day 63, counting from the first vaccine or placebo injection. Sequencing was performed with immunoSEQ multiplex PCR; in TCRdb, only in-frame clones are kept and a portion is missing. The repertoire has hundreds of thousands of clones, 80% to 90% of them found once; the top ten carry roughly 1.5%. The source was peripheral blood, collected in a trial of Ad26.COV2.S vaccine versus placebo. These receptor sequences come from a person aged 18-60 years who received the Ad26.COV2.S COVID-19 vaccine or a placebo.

CDR3 sequence: CASSFQAGAAYNEQFF. Here the CDR3 DNA reads TGCGCCAGCAGCTTTCAAGCGGGAGCGGCCTACAATGAGCAGTTCTTC. The J gene is TRBJ2-1, the V gene TRBV5-1; 8 bases are shared with TRBD2. Germline CDR1 and CDR2: SGHRS and YFSETQ. The V gene end was trimmed by 2 bases and the J gene end by 2 bases; junction bases not matched to a gene: 6. The CDR3 runs to 16 residues.

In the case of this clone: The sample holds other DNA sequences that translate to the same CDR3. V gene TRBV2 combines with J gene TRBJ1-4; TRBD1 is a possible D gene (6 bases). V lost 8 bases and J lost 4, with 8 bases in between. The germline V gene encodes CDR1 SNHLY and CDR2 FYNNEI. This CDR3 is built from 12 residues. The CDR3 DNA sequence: TGTGCCAGCCGGGACAATAATGAAAAACTGTTTTTT. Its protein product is CASRDNNEKLFF.

Written as DNA, the CDR3 is TGTGCCAGCTCACCACTCCCTGAGGGGACTGAAGCTTTCTTT. This translates into CASSPLPEGTEAFF. This sequence joins TRBV18 and TRBJ1-1; a possible D gene is TRBD1 (5 bases). This CDR3 has 14 residues. Germline CDR1 and CDR2: KGHSH and LQKENI. Trimming shortened V by 1 base and J by 5 bases, and 11 bases separated the two germline ends.

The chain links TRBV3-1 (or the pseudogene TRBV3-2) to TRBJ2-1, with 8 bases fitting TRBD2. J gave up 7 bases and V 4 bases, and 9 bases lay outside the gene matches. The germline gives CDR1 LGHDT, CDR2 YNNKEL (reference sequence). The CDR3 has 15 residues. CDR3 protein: CASSPRAGVGNEQFF. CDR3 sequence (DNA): TGTGCCAGCAGCCCACGAGCGGGAGTGGGTAATGAGCAGTTCTTC.

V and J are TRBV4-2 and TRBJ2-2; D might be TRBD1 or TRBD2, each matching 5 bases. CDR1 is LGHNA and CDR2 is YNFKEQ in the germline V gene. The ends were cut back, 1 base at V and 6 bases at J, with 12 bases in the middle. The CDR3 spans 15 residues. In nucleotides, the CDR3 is TGTGCCAGCAGCCAAGCGGACCGGGACGCCGGGGAGCTGTTTTTT. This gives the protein CASSQADRDAGELFF.

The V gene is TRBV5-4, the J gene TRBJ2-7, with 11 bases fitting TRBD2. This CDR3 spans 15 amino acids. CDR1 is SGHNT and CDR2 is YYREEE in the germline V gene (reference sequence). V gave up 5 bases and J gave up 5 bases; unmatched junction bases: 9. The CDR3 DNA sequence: TGTGCCAGCAGATCCCTAGCGGGGGGCGCTAACGAGCAGTACTTC. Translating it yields CASRSLAGGANEQYF.

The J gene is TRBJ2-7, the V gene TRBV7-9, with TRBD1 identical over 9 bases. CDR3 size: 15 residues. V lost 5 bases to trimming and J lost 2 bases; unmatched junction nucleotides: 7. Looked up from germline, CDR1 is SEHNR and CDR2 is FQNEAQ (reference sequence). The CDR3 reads CASSEGQGKTYEQYF. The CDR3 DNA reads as TGTGCCAGCAGCGAAGGACAGGGGAAGACCTACGAGCAGTACTTC.

For the CDR3, the DNA is TGTGCCTGGAGTGTGGGACAGGGTTTGGGCATTCAGTACTTC. Translating it yields CAWSVGQGLGIQYF. The gene calls are TRBV30 and TRBJ2-4, with 9 bases aligning to TRBD1. The germline CDR1 and CDR2 sequences are GTSNPN and SVGIG (reference sequence). The CDR3 spans 14 residues. The V and J ends lost 0 bases and 9 bases, in that order; junction bases with no gene match: 6.

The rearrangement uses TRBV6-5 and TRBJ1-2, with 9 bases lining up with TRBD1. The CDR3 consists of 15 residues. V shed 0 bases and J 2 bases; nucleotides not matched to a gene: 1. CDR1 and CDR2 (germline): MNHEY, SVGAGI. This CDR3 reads CASSYSTGGNYGYTF. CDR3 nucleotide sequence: TGTGCCAGCAGTTACTCGACAGGGGGAAACTATGGCTACACCTTC.

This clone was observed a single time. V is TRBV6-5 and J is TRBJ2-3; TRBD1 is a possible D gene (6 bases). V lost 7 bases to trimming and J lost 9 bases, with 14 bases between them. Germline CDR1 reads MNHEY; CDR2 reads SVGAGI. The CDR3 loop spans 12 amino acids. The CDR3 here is CASNSDSYTQYF. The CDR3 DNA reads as TGTGCCAGCAACTCGGACAGTTACACGCAGTATTTT.

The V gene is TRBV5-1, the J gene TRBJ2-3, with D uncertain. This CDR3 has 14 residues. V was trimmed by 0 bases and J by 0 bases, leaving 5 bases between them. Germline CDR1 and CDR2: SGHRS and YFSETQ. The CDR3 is CASSLVLSTDTQYF. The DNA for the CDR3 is TGCGCCAGCAGCTTGGTTCTTAGCACAGATACGCAGTATTTT.

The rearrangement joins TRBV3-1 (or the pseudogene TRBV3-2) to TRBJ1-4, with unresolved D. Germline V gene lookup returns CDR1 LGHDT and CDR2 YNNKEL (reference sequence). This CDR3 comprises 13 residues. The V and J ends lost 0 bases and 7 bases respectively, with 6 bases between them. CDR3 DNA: TGTGCCAGCAGCCAAGAGTCTAGTGAAAAACTGTTTTTT. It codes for CASSQESSEKLFF.

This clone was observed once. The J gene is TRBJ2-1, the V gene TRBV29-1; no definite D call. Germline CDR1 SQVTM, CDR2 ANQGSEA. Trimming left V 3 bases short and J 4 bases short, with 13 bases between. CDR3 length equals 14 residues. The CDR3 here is CSVDLGAEYNEQFF. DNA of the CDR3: TGCAGCGTTGATTTAGGTGCGGAGTACAATGAGCAGTTCTTC.

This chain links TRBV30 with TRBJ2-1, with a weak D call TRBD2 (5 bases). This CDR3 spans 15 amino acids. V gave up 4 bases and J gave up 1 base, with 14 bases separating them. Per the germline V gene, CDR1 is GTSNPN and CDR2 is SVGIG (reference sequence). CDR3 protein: CAWTPKRLSYNEQFF. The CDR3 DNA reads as TGTGCCTGGACCCCCAAGCGGTTATCCTACAATGAGCAGTTCTTC.

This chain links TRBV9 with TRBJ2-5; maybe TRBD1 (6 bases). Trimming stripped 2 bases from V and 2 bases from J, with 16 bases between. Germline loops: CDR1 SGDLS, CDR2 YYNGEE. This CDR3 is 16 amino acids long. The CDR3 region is CASSVNTWTVQETQYF. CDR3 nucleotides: TGTGCCAGCAGCGTGAACACCTGGACAGTGCAAGAGACCCAGTACTTC.

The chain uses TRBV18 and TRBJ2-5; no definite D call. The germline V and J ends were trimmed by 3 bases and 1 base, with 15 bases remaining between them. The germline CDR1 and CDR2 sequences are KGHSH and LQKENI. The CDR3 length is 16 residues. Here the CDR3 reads CASSPRTRVLQETQYF. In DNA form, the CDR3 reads TGTGCCAGCTCACCCAGGACCCGGGTCCTCCAAGAGACCCAGTACTTC.

The CDR3 DNA reads as TGTGCCAGCAGCAAATGCTCATGTAATACGCAGTATTTT. Translation gives CASSKCSCNTQYF. The genes are TRBV21-1 and TRBJ2-3. TRBV21-1 is labeled a pseudogene. This CDR3 region has 13 residues.

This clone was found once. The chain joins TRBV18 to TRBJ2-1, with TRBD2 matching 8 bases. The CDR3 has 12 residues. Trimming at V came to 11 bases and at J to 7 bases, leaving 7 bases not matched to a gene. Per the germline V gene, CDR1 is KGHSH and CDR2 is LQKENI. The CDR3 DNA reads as TGTGCCGGCGGGAGGATGTTGAATGAGCAGTTCTTC. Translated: CAGGRMLNEQFF.

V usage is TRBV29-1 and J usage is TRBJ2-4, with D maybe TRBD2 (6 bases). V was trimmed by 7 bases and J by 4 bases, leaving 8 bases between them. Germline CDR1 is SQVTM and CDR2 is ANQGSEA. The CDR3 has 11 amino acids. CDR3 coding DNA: TGCAGCGCCCGGGAGAAAAACATTCAGTACTTC. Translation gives CSAREKNIQYF.

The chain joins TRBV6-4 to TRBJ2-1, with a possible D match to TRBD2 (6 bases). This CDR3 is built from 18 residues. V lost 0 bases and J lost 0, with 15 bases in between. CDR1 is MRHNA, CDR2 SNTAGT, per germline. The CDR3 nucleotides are TGTGCCAGCAGTGACTCAAAGTCTAGCGCGAGCTCCTACAATGAGCAGTTCTTC. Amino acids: CASSDSKSSASSYNEQFF.

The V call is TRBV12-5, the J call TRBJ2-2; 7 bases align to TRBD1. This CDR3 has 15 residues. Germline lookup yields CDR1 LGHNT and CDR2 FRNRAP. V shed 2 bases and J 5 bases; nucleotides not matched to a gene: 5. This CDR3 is CASGLSPGGTGELFF. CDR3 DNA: TGTGCTAGTGGTTTGAGCCCAGGGGGAACCGGGGAGCTGTTTTTT.

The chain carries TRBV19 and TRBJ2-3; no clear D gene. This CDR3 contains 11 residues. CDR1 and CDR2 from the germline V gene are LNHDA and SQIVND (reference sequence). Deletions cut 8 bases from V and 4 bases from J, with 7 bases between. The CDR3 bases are TGTGCCAGTTCATGGGCAGATACGCAGTATTTT. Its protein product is CASSWADTQYF.

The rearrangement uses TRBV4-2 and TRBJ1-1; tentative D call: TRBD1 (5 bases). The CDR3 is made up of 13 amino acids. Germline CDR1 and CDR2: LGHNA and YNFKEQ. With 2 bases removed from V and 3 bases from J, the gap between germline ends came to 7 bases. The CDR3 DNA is TGTGCCAGCAGCCAACGGGGGGACACTGAAGCTTTCTTT. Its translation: CASSQRGDTEAFF.

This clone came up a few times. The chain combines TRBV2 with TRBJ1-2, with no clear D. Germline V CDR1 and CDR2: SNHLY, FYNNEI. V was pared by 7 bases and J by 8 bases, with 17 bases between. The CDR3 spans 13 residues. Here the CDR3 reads CASNPDGPVGYTF. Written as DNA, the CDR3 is TGTGCCAGCAACCCTGACGGTCCGGTCGGCTACACCTTC.

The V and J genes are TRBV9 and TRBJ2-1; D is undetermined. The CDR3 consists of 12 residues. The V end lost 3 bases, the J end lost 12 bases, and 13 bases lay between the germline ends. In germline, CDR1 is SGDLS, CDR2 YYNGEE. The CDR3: CASSAFGQRQFF. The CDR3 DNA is TGTGCCAGCAGCGCCTTCGGGCAGAGGCAGTTCTTC.

This CDR3 is CASSSGLGTDTQYF. DNA of the CDR3: TGTGCCAGCAGCTCGGGACTTGGCACAGATACGCAGTATTTT. The chain couples TRBV7-8 to TRBJ2-3; D is perhaps TRBD2 (6 bases). Per germline, CDR1 SGHVS and CDR2 FQNEAQ. Trimming took 4 bases from V and 1 from J, leaving 9 bases between them. The CDR3 sequence is 14 residues long.

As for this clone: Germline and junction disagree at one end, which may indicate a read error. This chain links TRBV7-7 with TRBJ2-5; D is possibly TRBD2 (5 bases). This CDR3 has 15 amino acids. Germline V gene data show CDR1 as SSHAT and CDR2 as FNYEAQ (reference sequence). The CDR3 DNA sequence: TGTGCTAGCAGCTTAGCGCAGGTGGTTGGAGAGACCCAGTACTTC. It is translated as CASSLAQVVGETQYF.

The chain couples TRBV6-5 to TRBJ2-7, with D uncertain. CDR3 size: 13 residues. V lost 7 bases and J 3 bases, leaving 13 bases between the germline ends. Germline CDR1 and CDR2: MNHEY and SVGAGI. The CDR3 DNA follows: TGTGCCAGCACAGGCAGTTTGGACTACGAGCAGTACTTC. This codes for CASTGSLDYEQYF.

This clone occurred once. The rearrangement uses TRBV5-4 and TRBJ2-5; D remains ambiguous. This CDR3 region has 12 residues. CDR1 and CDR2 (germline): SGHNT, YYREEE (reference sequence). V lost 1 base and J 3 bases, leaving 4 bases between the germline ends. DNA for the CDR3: TGTGCCAGCAGCTTGCCGAAAGAGACCCAGTACTTC. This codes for CASSLPKETQYF.

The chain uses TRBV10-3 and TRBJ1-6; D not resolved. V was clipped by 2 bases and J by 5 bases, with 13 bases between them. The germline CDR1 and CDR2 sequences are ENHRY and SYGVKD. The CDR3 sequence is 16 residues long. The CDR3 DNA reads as TGTGCCATCAGTGAGGTGAAAGGAGTCAATAATTCACCCCTCCACTTT. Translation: CAISEVKGVNNSPLHF.

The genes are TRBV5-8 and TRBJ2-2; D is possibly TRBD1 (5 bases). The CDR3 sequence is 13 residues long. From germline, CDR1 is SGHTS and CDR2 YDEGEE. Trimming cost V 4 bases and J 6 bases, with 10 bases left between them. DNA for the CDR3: TGTGCCAGCAGCACCAGGGTTCCCGGGGAGCTGTTTTTT. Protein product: CASSTRVPGELFF.